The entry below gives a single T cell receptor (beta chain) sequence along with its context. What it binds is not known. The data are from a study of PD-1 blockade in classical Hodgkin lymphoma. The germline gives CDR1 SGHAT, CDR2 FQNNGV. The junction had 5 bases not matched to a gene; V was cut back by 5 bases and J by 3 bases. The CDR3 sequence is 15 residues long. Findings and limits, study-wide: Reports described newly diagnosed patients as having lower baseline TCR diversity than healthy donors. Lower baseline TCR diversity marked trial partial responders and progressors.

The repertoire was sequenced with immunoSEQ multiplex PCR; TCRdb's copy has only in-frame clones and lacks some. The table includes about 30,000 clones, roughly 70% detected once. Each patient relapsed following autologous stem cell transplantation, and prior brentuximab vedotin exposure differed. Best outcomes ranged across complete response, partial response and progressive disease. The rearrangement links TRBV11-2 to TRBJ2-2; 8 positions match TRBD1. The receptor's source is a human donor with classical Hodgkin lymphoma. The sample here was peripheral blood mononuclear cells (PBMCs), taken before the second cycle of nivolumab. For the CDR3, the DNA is TGTGCCAGCAGCCTACGGGACAGGTACACCGGGGAGCTGTTTTTT. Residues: CASSLRDRYTGELFF.